A selection of T cell receptor beta chains follows, all from one sample in a study of Ad26.COV2.S vaccination and SARS-CoV-2 variants. TCRdb's table, derived via immunoSEQ multiplex PCR, lists solely in-frame clones and lacks some. The table shows 440,000 or so clones, with about 92% occurring only once. Material: peripheral blood, obtained in a trial of Ad26.COV2.S vaccine versus placebo. The source is a person aged 18 to 59 who received the Ad26.COV2.S COVID-19 vaccine or a placebo. The conserved cysteine and the conserved F or W are not part of the CDR3 here. Some rows mark clone size as missing; the rest say once, few, many or name a class of expanded clone.

cdr3_aa,v_call,clone_size
AQSGGSGRDEQF,TRBV10-3,-
ASSGSSAYNEQF,TRBV6-2/TRBV6-3,-
ASSLAGLVTYGYT,TRBV5-6,-
ATSEGGSSYNEQF,TRBV24-1,-
ASSPMDQPQH,TRBV5-8,few
ASSQTSGSPSAGELF,TRBV3-1/TRBV3-2,-
ASSLGGQEGETQY,TRBV5-1,-
ASSTGVGTEAF,TRBV18,-
ASSQDRVGTIIQY,TRBV4-3,-
ASSQVIWGNEQF,TRBV4-1,-
ASSIARDISYEQY,TRBV7-9,-
ASESGGRETQY,TRBV6-5,-
ASSQDPGQGAREQF,TRBV4-2,-
ASSVRLSLDRGTNEQY,TRBV6-2/TRBV6-3,-
ASSVAREGSPLH,TRBV9,-
ASSSPSRIVRNEQF,TRBV5-6,once
ASSPGGTASYNEQF,TRBV7-2,few
ASSLAGQPQH,TRBV12-3/TRBV12-4,-
ASSGGLAVNTGELF,TRBV7-9,-
ASSYGGVVNEQF,TRBV6-5,-
ASSYTRGQPQH,TRBV6-6,-
ASSLVPGGTEAF,TRBV11-2,once
ASSLLGGQGAGELF,TRBV7-6,-
ASSVGGSNQPQH,TRBV9,-
ASSLSLAGKADTQY,TRBV5-5,-
ASSHRNEKLF,TRBV25-1,-
ATSAPDTYDTQY,TRBV24-1,-
ASKQGGTEAF,TRBV12-3/TRBV12-4,-
ASSPLRRGNEQF,TRBV27,few
ATSTPLGNHEQY,TRBV15,-
ASSIYPSGAAYNEQF,TRBV19,-
ASSLGDNEQF,TRBV12-3/TRBV12-4,-
ASKWGVQGSYEQY,TRBV21-1,-
ASSPQFGLQQY,TRBV12-3/TRBV12-4,-
ASSLGLGGPTGREQY,TRBV9,-
ASSVDGGDTEAF,TRBV18,-
ASSLDAGGAYEQY,TRBV27,-
ASSYEGAGANVLT,TRBV6-5,many
ASSLARERGEQY,TRBV7-2,-
ASSLRVGTDTQY,TRBV5-1,-
ASSLARSNGYT,TRBV27,-
ASSEAGIGSSGYQPQH,TRBV6-1,-
ASSTLGDSPLH,TRBV27,once
SVEDPSGGNIQY,TRBV29-1,-
ASSQGGGGQGQSEQY,TRBV3-1/TRBV3-2,-
ASSHGDNRGNQPQH,TRBV3-1/TRBV3-2,-
ATSRRGGRRHEQF,TRBV15,-
ASSSPGREETQY,TRBV27,-
ASSPTTGGAYEQY,TRBV18,-
ATKPAQQGRNSPLH,TRBV27,once
ASSQTTGEQY,TRBV6-2/TRBV6-3,-
ATLDLSGRAYNEQF,TRBV10-3,-